Shown below are 10 T cell receptor beta chains from a single sample sequenced in a study of beta chain features in type 1 diabetes. Sequencing targeted expressed TCRB transcripts, as all isolated RNA had been reverse transcribed. Using immunoSEQ multiplex PCR, the repertoire was profiled, and TCRdb retains in-frame clones only, with some absent. The sample lists fewer than 250,000 clones; roughly two thirds were seen once. The sample taken for sequencing was naive CD4+ T cells from blood. The receptor set was obtained from a man younger than 40 in good health.

CDR3 loop: CAISGPTGSSYNEQFF. The CDR3 DNA follows: TGTGCCATCAGTGGACCGACAGGGAGCTCCTACAATGAGCAGTTCTTC. The chain combines TRBV10-3 with TRBJ2-1; 7 nucleotides match TRBD1. The CDR3 has 16 amino acids. Unmatched junction bases numbered 6, after V lost 4 bases and J lost 0 bases. CDR1 and CDR2 (germline): ENHRY, SYGVKD.

The chain joins TRBV7-9 to TRBJ2-5; possible D gene TRBD2, 5 bases. Per germline, CDR1 SEHNR and CDR2 FQNEAQ (reference sequence). The CDR3 is 14 amino acids. V lost 2 bases, J lost 2 bases, and 9 bases lay in between. This CDR3 reads CASSLKGGQETQYF. In nucleotides, the CDR3 is TGTGCCAGCAGCTTAAAGGGCGGGCAAGAGACCCAGTACTTC.

The rearrangement joins TRBV4-3 to TRBJ2-3; weak D call: TRBD1 (5 bases). The CDR3 contains 16 residues. Trimming removed 0 bases at V and 1 base at J, with 11 bases between. Germline V gene lookup returns CDR1 LGHNA and CDR2 YSLEER. CDR3: CASSQEYGQGTDTQYF. CDR3 sequence (DNA): TGCGCCAGCAGCCAAGAATATGGACAAGGCACAGATACGCAGTATTTT.

The CDR3 DNA reads TGCAGCGTTTCGACAGGGTATGGAACTGAAGCTTTCTTT. Protein sequence: CSVSTGYGTEAFF. The chain has TRBV29-1 and TRBJ1-1; TRBD1 matches at 7 bases. The CDR3 covers 13 residues. CDR1 and CDR2 from the germline V gene are SQVTM and ANQGSEA. With V trimmed by 5 bases and J by 5 bases, 8 bases remained unmatched.

With respect to this clone: Distinct nucleotide sequences in the sample also encode this CDR3. The V gene is TRBV30, the J gene TRBJ2-7; D not resolved. V gave up 0 bases and J gave up 5 bases, with 5 bases separating them. Germline values: CDR1 GTSNPN, CDR2 SVGIG (reference sequence). The CDR3 extends over 11 amino acids. The CDR3 DNA follows: TGTGCCTGGAGTGTACAAAACGAGCAGTACTTC. It specifies CAWSVQNEQYF.

This clone was seen a single time. In DNA form, the CDR3 reads TGTGCCAGCTCACTCAATCAGGGACGAATGAACACTGAAGCTTTCTTT. Its translation is CASSLNQGRMNTEAFF. V and J are TRBV18 and TRBJ1-1, with TRBD1 as a possible D gene (5 bases). The CDR3 loop spans 16 amino acids. V was pared by 4 bases and J by 0 bases, with 15 bases between. The germline V gene encodes CDR1 KGHSH and CDR2 LQKENI.

This clone has just one count. The chain uses TRBV5-4 and TRBJ2-7; 9 nucleotides line up with TRBD1. Germline lookup yields CDR1 SGHNT and CDR2 YYREEE (reference sequence). V trimming: 6 bases; J trimming: 5 bases; junction bases outside the gene matches: 9. This CDR3 contains 14 residues. CDR3 nucleotides: TGTGCCAGCAACTCCCGGGACAGGGTCCACGAGCAGTACTTC. Protein product: CASNSRDRVHEQYF. Full variable domain (outside the CDR3, taken from reference TRBV5-4 and TRBJ2-7): ETGVTQSPTHLIKTRGQQVTLRCSSQSGHNTVSWYQQALGQGPQFIFQYYREEENGRGNFPPRFSGLQFPNYSSELNVNALELDDSALYLCASNSRDRVHEQYFGPGTRLTVT.

The chain has TRBV30 and TRBJ2-7; D is undetermined. V lost 0 bases, J lost 0 bases, and 6 bases lay in between. CDR3 length: 13 amino acids. Germline values: CDR1 GTSNPN, CDR2 SVGIG (reference sequence). The CDR3 protein is CAWSVQSSYEQYF. The CDR3, as DNA: TGTGCCTGGAGTGTACAATCCTCCTACGAGCAGTACTTC.

The rearrangement links TRBV9 to TRBJ2-5, with 7 nucleotides matching TRBD1. The CDR3 runs to 17 residues. Germline CDR1 is SGDLS and CDR2 is YYNGEE. V was clipped by 4 bases and J by 1 base; unmatched bases: 13. The CDR3 reads CASSTRGGRGFQETQYF. Here the CDR3 DNA reads TGTGCCAGCAGCACACGAGGAGGCAGGGGGTTCCAAGAGACCCAGTACTTC. The variable domain in full, with the rest retrieved from reference TRBV9 and TRBJ2-5, is DSGVTQTPKHLITATGQRVTLRCSPRSGDLSVYWYQQSLDQGLQFLIQYYNGEERAKGNILERFSAQQFPDLHSELNLSSLELGDSALYFCASSTRGGRGFQETQYFGPGTRLLVL.

The chain couples TRBV2 to TRBJ2-5; no definite D call. The ends were cut back, 2 bases at V and 5 bases at J, with 12 bases in the middle. Germline loops: CDR1 SNHLY, CDR2 FYNNEI. This CDR3 comprises 14 residues. CDR3 coding DNA: TGTGCCAGCAGTGAACGTTCAGGACGGGAGACCCAGTACTTC. Its protein product is CASSERSGRETQYF.